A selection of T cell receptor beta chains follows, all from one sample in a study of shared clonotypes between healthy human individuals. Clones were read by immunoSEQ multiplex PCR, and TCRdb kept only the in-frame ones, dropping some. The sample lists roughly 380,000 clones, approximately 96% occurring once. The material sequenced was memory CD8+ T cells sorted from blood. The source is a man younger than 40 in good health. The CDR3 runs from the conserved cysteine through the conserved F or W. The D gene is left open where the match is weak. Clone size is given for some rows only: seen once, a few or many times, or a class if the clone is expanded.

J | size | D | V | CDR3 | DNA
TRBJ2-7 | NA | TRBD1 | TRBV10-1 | CASSESVRGQEQYF | TGCGCCAGCAGTGAGTCTGTCAGGGGGCAAGAGCAGTACTTC
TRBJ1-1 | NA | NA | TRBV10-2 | CASSGPMSTEAFF | TGCGCCAGCAGTGGTCCGATGAGCACTGAAGCTTTCTTT
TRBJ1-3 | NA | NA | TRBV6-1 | CASNTGGGNTIYF | TGTGCCAGCAATACGGGTGGTGGAAACACCATATATTTT
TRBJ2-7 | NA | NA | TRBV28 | CASSLGGSPYEQYF | TGTGCCAGCAGTTTAGGTGGGAGTCCCTACGAGCAGTACTTC
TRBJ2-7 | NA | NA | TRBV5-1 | CASSLEAGWTIYEQYF | TGCGCCAGCAGCTTGGAAGCGGGTTGGACGATCTACGAGCAGTACTTC
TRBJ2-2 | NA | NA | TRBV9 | CASSVSGLGHVPAGELFF | TGTGCCAGCAGCGTATCGGGGCTTGGGCATGTCCCCGCCGGGGAGCTGTTTTTT
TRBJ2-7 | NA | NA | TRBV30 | CAWSLGGSYEQYF | TGTGCCTGGTCCCTCGGGGGCTCCTACGAGCAGTACTTC
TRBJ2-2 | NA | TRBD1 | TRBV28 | CASSLTGGTGELFF | TGTGCCAGCAGTTTAACAGGGGGGACCGGGGAGCTGTTTTTT
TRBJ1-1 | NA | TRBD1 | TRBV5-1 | CASSPDRREAFF | TGCGCCAGCAGCCCGGACAGGCGTGAAGCTTTCTTT
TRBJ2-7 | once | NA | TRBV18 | CATPPYEQYF | TGTGCCACCCCCCCCTACGAGCAGTACTTC
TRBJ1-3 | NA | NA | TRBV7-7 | CASSLVRNRDDLWSSGNTIYF | TGTGCTAGCAGCTTAGTTAGGAACCGGGACGACCTTTGGAGCTCTGGAAACACCATATATTTT
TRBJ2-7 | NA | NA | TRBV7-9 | CASSPLDEQYF | TGTGCCAGCAGCCCCTTGGACGAGCAGTACTTC
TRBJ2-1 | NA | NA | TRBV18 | CASSPGPYNEQFF | TGTGCCAGCTCACCAGGGCCGTACAATGAGCAGTTCTTC
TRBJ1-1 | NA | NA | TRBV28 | CASSFLAGRNTEAFF | TGTGCCAGCAGTTTCCTGGCAGGAAGGAACACTGAAGCTTTCTTT
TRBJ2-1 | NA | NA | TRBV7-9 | CASSLDIRGTYNEQFF | TGTGCCAGCAGCTTAGACATCCGGGGTACCTACAATGAGCAGTTCTTC
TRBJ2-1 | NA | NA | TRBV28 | CASSLAYRDNEQFF | TGTGCCAGCAGTTTGGCATACCGGGACAATGAGCAGTTCTTC
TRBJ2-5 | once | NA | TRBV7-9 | CASSRVQETQYF | TGTGCCAGCAGCAGGGTCCAAGAGACCCAGTACTTC
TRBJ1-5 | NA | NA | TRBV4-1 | CASSQARGGNQPQHF | TGCGCCAGCAGCCAAGCCCGGGGAGGCAATCAGCCCCAGCATTTT
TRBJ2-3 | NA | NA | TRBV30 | CAGKTGGTDTQYF | TGTGCCGGCAAAACGGGGGGCACAGATACGCAGTATTTT
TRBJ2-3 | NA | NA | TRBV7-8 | CASSLQTVGATDTQYF | TGTGCCAGCAGCTTACAAACTGTGGGAGCAACAGATACGCAGTATTTT
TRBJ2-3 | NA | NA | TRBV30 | CAWGGQNTQYF | TGTGCCTGGGGAGGACAAAATACGCAGTATTTT
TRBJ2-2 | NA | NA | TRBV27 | CASTSRPRTAGELFF | TGTGCCAGCACCTCCAGACCGCGAACCGCCGGGGAGCTGTTTTTT
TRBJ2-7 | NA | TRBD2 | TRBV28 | CASTERGTYEQYF | TGTGCCAGCACGGAGCGGGGCACCTACGAGCAGTACTTC
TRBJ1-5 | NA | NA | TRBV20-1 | CSASLGQPQHF | TGCAGTGCTAGTTTGGGGCAGCCCCAGCATTTT
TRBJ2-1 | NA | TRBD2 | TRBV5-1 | CASSVLAGAYNEQFF | TGCGCCAGCAGCGTTCTAGCGGGAGCGTACAATGAGCAGTTCTTC
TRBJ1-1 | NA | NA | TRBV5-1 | CASSTYDSMNTEAFF | TGCGCCAGCAGCACCTACGACAGTATGAACACTGAAGCTTTCTTT
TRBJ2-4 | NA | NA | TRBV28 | CASSRDGVKNIQYF | TGTGCCAGCAGCCGGGACGGGGTCAAAAACATTCAGTACTTC
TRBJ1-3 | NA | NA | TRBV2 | CASSGGLGGNTIYF | TGTGCCAGCAGTGGCGGTTTGGGTGGAAACACCATATATTTT
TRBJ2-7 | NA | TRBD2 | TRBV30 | CAWMDRAGGRQYF | TGTGCCTGGATGGATAGAGCGGGAGGTCGGCAGTACTTC
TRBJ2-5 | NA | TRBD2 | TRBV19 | CASSGTSGRRETQYF | TGTGCCAGTAGTGGGACTAGCGGGAGGAGAGAGACCCAGTACTTC
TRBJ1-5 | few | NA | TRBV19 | CASRLDSYNQPQHF | TGTGCCAGTAGACTGGACAGCTACAATCAGCCCCAGCATTTT
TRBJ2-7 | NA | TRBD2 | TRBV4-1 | CASSQDWPSGMYEQYF | TGCGCCAGCAGCCAAGATTGGCCTAGCGGGATGTACGAGCAGTACTTC
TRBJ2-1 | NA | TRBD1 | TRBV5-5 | CASSQRQGSAYNEQFF | TGTGCCAGCAGCCAAAGACAGGGAAGTGCCTACAATGAGCAGTTCTTC
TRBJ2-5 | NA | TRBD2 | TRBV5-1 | CASSFPIAGGTQETQYF | TGCGCCAGCAGCTTTCCCATAGCGGGAGGTACCCAAGAGACCCAGTACTTC
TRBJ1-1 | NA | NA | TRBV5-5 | CASSLADRNTEAFF | TGTGCCAGCAGCTTGGCGGACAGGAACACTGAAGCTTTCTTT
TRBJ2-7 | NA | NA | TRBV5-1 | CASSRDLGLYEQYF | TGCGCCAGCAGCAGGGACCTAGGTCTCTACGAGCAGTACTTC
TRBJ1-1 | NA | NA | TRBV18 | CASSPLSTGTEAFF | TGTGCCAGCTCACCACTTTCGACGGGCACTGAAGCTTTCTTT
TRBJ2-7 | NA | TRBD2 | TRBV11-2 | CASSPRLAGAYEQYF | TGTGCCAGCAGCCCGCGACTAGCGGGAGCCTACGAGCAGTACTTC
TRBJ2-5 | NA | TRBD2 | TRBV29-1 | CSVGLAGGWETQYF | TGCAGCGTTGGCTTAGCGGGAGGGTGGGAGACCCAGTACTTC
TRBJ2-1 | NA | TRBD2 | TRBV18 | CASSPGTSGATYNEQFF | TGTGCCAGCTCACCTGGGACTAGCGGGGCGACCTACAATGAGCAGTTCTTC
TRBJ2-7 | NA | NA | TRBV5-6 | CASSAKLDEQYF | TGTGCCAGCAGCGCGAAGCTGGACGAGCAGTACTTC
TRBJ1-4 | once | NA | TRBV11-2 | CASSLGAGVGEKLFF | TGTGCCAGCAGCTTAGGGGCAGGGGTCGGTGAAAAACTGTTTTTT
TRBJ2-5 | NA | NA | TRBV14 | CASSPGGYTQYF | TGTGCCAGCAGCCCCGGGGGTTATACCCAGTACTTC
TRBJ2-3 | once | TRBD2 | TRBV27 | CASSLYGWRETSTDTQYF | TGTGCCAGCAGTTTATACGGATGGCGGGAGACAAGCACAGATACGCAGTATTTT
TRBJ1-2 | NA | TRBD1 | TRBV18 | CASSPCGGGQGNGYTF | TGTGCCAGCTCACCGTGTGGGGGGGGACAGGGGAATGGCTACACCTTC
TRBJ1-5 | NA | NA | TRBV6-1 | CASSGGQYFSNQPQHF | TGTGCCAGCAGTGGAGGACAGTATTTTAGCAATCAGCCCCAGCATTTT
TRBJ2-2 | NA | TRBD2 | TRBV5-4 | CASSPGTSGAGELFF | TGTGCCAGCAGCCCCGGGACTAGCGGGGCCGGGGAGCTGTTTTTT
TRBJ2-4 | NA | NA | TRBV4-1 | CASSQEGDLWLLAKNIQYF | TGCGCCAGCAGCCAAGAAGGGGACCTTTGGCTCCTAGCCAAAAACATTCAGTACTTC
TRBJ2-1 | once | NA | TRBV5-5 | CASGESYNEQFF | TGTGCCAGCGGCGAGTCCTACAATGAGCAGTTCTTC
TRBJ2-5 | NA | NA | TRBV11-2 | CASSLQYQETQYF | TGTGCCAGCAGCTTACAGTACCAAGAGACCCAGTACTTC
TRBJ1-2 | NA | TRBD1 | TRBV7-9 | CALIPPGGAVYGYTF | TGTGCCTTAATTCCTCCAGGGGGCGCGGTGTATGGCTACACCTTC
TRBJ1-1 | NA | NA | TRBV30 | CAWYRSEYTEAFF | TGTGCCTGGTATAGGTCTGAATACACTGAAGCTTTCTTT
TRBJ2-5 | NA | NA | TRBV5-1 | CASSRPRGQETQYF | TGCGCCAGCAGCCGCCCCAGGGGACAAGAGACCCAGTACTTC